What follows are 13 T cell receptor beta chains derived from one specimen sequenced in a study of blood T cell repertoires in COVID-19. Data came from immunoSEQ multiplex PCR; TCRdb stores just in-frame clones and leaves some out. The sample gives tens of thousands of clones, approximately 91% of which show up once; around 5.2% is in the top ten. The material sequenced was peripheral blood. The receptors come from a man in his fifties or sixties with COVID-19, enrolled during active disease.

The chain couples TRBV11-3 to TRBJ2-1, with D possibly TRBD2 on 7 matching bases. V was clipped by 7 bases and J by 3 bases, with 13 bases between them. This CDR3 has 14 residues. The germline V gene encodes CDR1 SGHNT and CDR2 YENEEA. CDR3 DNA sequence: TGTGCCAGCACACGAAGGGGGGGCTACAATGAGCAGTTCTTC. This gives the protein CASTRRGGYNEQFF. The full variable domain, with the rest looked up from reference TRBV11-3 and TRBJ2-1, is EAGVVQSPRYKIIEKKQPVAFWCNPISGHNTLYWYLQNLGQGPELLIRYENEEAVDDSQLPKDRFSAERLKGVDSTLKIQPAELGDSAVYLCASTRRGGYNEQFFGPGTRLTVL.

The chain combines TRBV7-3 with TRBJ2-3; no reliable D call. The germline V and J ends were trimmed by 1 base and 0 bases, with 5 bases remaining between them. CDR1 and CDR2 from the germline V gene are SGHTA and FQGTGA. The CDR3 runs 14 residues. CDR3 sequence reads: CASSLMASTDTQYF. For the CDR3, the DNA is TGTGCCAGCAGCTTAATGGCTAGCACAGATACGCAGTATTTT.

The CDR3 here is CASSIDWDRGYEQYF. The CDR3 DNA is TGTGCCAGTAGTATAGATTGGGACAGGGGCTACGAGCAGTACTTC. The chain uses TRBV19 and TRBJ2-7; 10 nucleotides match TRBD1. There are 15 residues in the CDR3. In germline, CDR1 is LNHDA, CDR2 SQIVND (reference sequence). J lost 3 bases, V lost 0 bases, and 2 bases had no gene match.

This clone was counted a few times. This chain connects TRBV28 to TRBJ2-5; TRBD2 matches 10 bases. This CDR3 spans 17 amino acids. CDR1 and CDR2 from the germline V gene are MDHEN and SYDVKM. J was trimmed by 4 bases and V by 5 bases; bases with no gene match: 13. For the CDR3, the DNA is TGTGCCAGCAGTCGTATAGCGGGAGGAATGAAGGGAGAGACCCAGTACTTC. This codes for CASSRIAGGMKGETQYF.

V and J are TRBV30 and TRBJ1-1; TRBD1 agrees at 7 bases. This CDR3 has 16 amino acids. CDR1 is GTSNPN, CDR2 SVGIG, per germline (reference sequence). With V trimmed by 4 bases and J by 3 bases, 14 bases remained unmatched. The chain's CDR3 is CAWTSKNRGGDTEAFF. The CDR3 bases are TGTGCCTGGACCTCGAAGAACAGGGGTGGGGACACTGAAGCTTTCTTT.

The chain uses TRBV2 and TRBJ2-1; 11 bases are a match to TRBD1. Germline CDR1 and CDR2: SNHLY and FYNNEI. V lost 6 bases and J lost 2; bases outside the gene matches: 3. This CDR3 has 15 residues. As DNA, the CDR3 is TGTGCCAGCAGGGTGGGACAGGGGGCCTACAATGAGCAGTTCTTC. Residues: CASRVGQGAYNEQFF.

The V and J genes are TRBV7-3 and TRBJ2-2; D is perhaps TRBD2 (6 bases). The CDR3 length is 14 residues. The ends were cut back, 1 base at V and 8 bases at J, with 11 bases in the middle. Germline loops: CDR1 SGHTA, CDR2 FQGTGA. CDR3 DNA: TGTGCCAGCAGCTTAAACCCCGGGGGAGGGGAGCTGTTTTTT. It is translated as CASSLNPGGGELFF.

CDR3 amino acids: CSVDISGANVLTF. In DNA form, the CDR3 reads TGCAGCGTTGACATCTCTGGGGCCAACGTCCTGACTTTC. The V call is TRBV29-1, the J call TRBJ2-6, with D uncertain. Trimming removed 3 bases at V and 0 bases at J, with 3 bases between. The CDR3 sequence is 13 residues long. CDR1 and CDR2 from the germline V gene are SQVTM and ANQGSEA.

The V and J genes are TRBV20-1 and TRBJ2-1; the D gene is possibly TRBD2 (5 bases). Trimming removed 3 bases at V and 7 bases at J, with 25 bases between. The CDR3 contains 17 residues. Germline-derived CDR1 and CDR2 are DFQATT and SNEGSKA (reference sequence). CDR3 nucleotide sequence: TGCAGTGCTAGTTGGAGGAGCGCTGAGCCCGGCTATAATGAGCAGTTCTTC. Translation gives CSASWRSAEPGYNEQFF.

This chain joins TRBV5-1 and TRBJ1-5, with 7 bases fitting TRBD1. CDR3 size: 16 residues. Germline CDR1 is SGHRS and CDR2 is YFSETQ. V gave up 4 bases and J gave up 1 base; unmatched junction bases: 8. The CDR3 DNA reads TGCGCCAGCAGCCTTTACCCGGGACAGAGCAATCAGCCCCAGCATTTT. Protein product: CASSLYPGQSNQPQHF.

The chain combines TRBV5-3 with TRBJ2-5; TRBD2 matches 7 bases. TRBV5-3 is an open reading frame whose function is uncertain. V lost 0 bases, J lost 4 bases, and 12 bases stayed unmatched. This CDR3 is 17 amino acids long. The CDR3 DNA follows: TGTGCCAGAAGCTTGGCCTATCTGGGGGAGGGCCCAGAGACCCAGTACTTC. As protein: CARSLAYLGEGPETQYF.

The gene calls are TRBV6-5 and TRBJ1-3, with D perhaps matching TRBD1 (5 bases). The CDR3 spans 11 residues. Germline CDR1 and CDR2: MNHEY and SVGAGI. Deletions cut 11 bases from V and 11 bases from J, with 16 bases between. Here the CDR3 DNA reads TGTGCCGCCAGACAGTCTCGGTCCATATATTTT. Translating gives CAARQSRSIYF.

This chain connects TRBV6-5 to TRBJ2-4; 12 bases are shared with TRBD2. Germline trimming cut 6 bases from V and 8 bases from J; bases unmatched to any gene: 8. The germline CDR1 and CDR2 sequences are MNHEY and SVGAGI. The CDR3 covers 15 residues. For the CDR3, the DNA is TGTGCCAGCAGCCTAGCGGGAGGGCCGGGGGACATTCAGTACTTC. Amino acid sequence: CASSLAGGPGDIQYF.